Here is one TCR beta chain with its context. These data belong to a study of blood T cell repertoires in COVID-19. Study in general: Nucleic acid was either cDNA or gDNA, and it came from T cells, B-cell-depleted T cells, or PBMCs.

CDR1 is SGHRS and CDR2 is YFSETQ in the germline V gene. The CDR3 length is 16 residues. With V trimmed by 1 base and J by 0 bases, 1 base remained unmatched. Assay: immunoSEQ multiplex PCR; the TCRdb copy retains only in-frame clones and omits some. Of fewer than 300,000 clones detected, 80% to 85% appear once; the ten largest clones hold 15% to 17%. The chain has TRBV5-1 and TRBJ2-2, with 9 bases lining up with TRBD2. The sample taken for sequencing was peripheral blood. This TCR came from a person aged 70 to 85 with COVID-19, enrolled during active disease. The CDR3 protein is CASSLSSGANTGELFF. CDR3 DNA sequence: TGCGCCAGCAGCTTGTCTAGCGGGGCGAACACCGGGGAGCTGTTTTTT.